These T cell receptor beta chains were read from a single sample in a study of chemoradiotherapy in HPV16-positive cancers. The table came from immunoSEQ multiplex PCR; TCRdb's copy has only in-frame clones and leaves some out. The data contain 13,000 or so clones, around 70% of them singletons. This sample was gathered from a patient who underwent chemoradiotherapy. The source of these receptors is a human donor with HPV-associated anogenital cancer. Each CDR3 is given with its conserved first and last residue. The D gene is left open where the match is weak. Size is stated for part of the rows, as once, few or many counts, or as a class when the clone is expanded.

15	TRBV7-2	few	TRBD2	TRBJ2-5	CASRRTGGDQETQYF	TGTGCCAGCAGGCGAACGGGGGGGGACCAAGAGACCCAGTACTTC
13	TRBV6-1	-	-	TRBJ2-1	CASSRGQRDEQFF	TGTGCCAGCAGCCGGGGGCAAAGGGATGAGCAGTTCTTC
17	TRBV5-6	-	TRBD1	TRBJ1-2	CASSLGSETGAGQGYTF	TGTGCCAGCAGCTTGGGGTCGGAGACAGGGGCGGGGCAGGGCTACACCTTC
13	TRBV28	few	TRBD1	TRBJ2-7	CASSEGQSYEQYF	TGTGCCAGCAGTGAGGGACAGTCCTACGAGCAGTACTTC
14	TRBV10-2	-	-	TRBJ1-5	CASKEQGGNQPQHF	TGCGCCAGCAAGGAACAGGGTGGTAATCAGCCCCAGCATTTT
15	TRBV27	-	-	TRBJ2-6	CASTISLRGANVLTF	TGTGCCAGCACTATATCGCTGCGCGGGGCCAACGTCCTGACTTTC
13	TRBV27	-	TRBD1	TRBJ2-1	CVTWEQGSNEQFF	TGTGTCACTTGGGAACAGGGGTCCAATGAGCAGTTCTTC
13	TRBV11-3	once	-	TRBJ1-1	CASSLGGVTEAFF	TGTGCCAGCAGCTTAGGGGGGGTCACTGAAGCTTTCTTT
16	TRBV18	few	-	TRBJ1-1	CASSLNRPNGGAEAFF	TGTGCCAGCTCACTAAATCGTCCAAACGGGGGCGCTGAAGCTTTCTTT
15	TRBV6-4	-	-	TRBJ2-1	CASSDSGGGIYEQFF	TGTGCCAGCAGTGACTCGGGAGGGGGCATCTATGAGCAGTTCTTC
16	TRBV18	-	-	TRBJ2-1	CASSPFQVSGYNEQFF	TGTGCCAGCTCACCATTTCAAGTTTCGGGCTACAATGAGCAGTTCTTC
15	TRBV30	-	TRBD2	TRBJ2-4	CAWRGRGLTKNIQYF	TGTGCCTGGAGAGGGAGGGGACTAACCAAAAACATTCAGTACTTC
13	TRBV27	-	TRBD2	TRBJ2-4	CASRTSGGNIQYF	TGTGCCAGCAGGACTAGCGGGGGAAACATTCAGTACTTC
13	TRBV10-3	-	-	TRBJ1-1	CAISESGNTEAFF	TGTGCCATCAGTGAGTCAGGGAACACTGAAGCTTTCTTT
14	TRBV5-1	few	TRBD1	TRBJ1-1	CASSLEQGASEAFF	TGCGCCAGCAGCTTGGAACAGGGGGCATCTGAAGCTTTCTTT